Each of the 13 T cell receptor beta chains below was sequenced from the same sample in a study of T cells in Graves' hyperthyroidism and ophthalmopathy. RNA transcripts served as the template for amplifying TCR beta CDR3 regions. First-round RT-PCR with HTBI primers amplified the TCR CDR3 region. TCRdb re-analysed the multiplex PCR reads in MiXCR, keeping a single row per CDR3 protein. Among around 23,000 distinct CDR3 sequences listed, 45% to 50% were seen once. Sequencing used blood. These receptors were taken from a woman in her forties with Graves' hyperthyroidism that later progressed to Graves' ophthalmopathy.

V and J are TRBV11-3 and TRBJ2-5; D is possibly TRBD1 (5 bases). The V end was cut by 4 bases, the J end by 2 bases, with 11 bases between. CDR1 is SGHNT, CDR2 YENEEA, per germline. This CDR3 is built from 14 residues. CDR3 nucleotide sequence: TGTGCCAGCAGCTCCTCCACAGGACAAGAGACCCAGTACTTC. Translation gives CASSSSTGQETQYF.

The V and J genes are TRBV15 and TRBJ1-2; no reliable D call. Germline V CDR1 and CDR2: LNHNV, YYDKDF (reference sequence). Trimming removed 0 bases from V and 4 bases from J, with 9 bases in between. The CDR3 length is 14 residues. CDR3 region: CATSRDANTYGYTF. The CDR3 DNA follows: TGTGCCACCAGCAGAGATGCGAACACCTATGGCTACACCTTC.

As DNA, the CDR3 is TGTGCCAGCAGTTTGACAGGGGGCTGGAGCAATCAGCCCCAGCATTTT. This sequence encodes CASSLTGGWSNQPQHF. The genes are TRBV27 and TRBJ1-5; 10 bases fit TRBD1. CDR3 length: 16 residues. Losses at the gene ends were 3 bases for V and 1 base for J; bases not matched to a gene: 3. The V gene's germline CDR1 is MNHEY and CDR2 SMNVEV (reference sequence).

V gene TRBV12-5 combines with J gene TRBJ2-7, with TRBD2 matching 8 bases. The CDR3 contains 13 residues. V was pared by 4 bases and J by 4 bases, with 3 bases of the junction left unmatched. Germline-derived CDR1 and CDR2 are LGHNT and FRNRAP. The chain's CDR3 is CASGSQRGYEQYF. CDR3 nucleotide sequence: TGTGCTAGTGGTTCGCAGCGGGGGTACGAGCAGTACTTC.

This clonotype turned up a few times. Possible read error: a much larger clone is one base away. CDR3 coding DNA: TGTGCCTGGAGTGTACATAACGCCGGGGAGCTGTTTTTT. Translation: CAWSVHNAGELFF. The chain uses TRBV30 and TRBJ2-2; D call uncertain. This CDR3 has 13 amino acids. Trimming shortened V by 0 bases and J by 6 bases, and 8 bases separated the two germline ends. Germline CDR1 GTSNPN, CDR2 SVGIG (reference sequence).

V and J are TRBV5-4 and TRBJ2-3; D perhaps matches TRBD2 (5 bases). CDR3 length equals 13 residues. Trimming removed 2 bases at V and 6 bases at J, with 10 bases between. Germline V lookup: CDR1 SGHNT, CDR2 YYREEE (reference sequence). The CDR3 here is CASSFSRGDTQYF. CDR3 DNA: TGTGCCAGCAGCTTCTCACGGGGTGATACGCAGTATTTT. Together with reference TRBV5-4 and TRBJ2-3, the CDR3 gives the full variable domain: ETGVTQSPTHLIKTRGQQVTLRCSSQSGHNTVSWYQQALGQGPQFIFQYYREEENGRGNFPPRFSGLQFPNYSSELNVNALELDDSALYLCASSFSRGDTQYFGPGTRLTVL.

The chain employs TRBV6-6 and TRBJ1-1, with 7 bases lining up with TRBD1. This CDR3 is 16 amino acids long. Per germline, CDR1 MNHNY and CDR2 SVGAGI (reference sequence). The V and J ends lost 6 bases and 3 bases, in that order; junction bases with no gene match: 13. CDR3 protein: CASRRRRQGEDTEAFF. CDR3 in DNA: TGTGCCAGCAGAAGACGCAGACAGGGAGAAGACACTGAAGCTTTCTTT.

The chain employs TRBV20-1 and TRBJ2-1, with TRBD2 matching 13 bases. The V gene's germline CDR1 is DFQATT and CDR2 SNEGSKA (reference sequence). J was trimmed by 4 bases and V by 3 bases; bases with no gene match: 0. The CDR3 covers 14 residues. The CDR3 DNA follows: TGCAGTGCTAGGACTAGCGGGAGGTACAATGAGCAGTTCTTC. Protein sequence: CSARTSGRYNEQFF.

This clonotype turned up a few times. This chain joins TRBV25-1 and TRBJ1-1; D remains ambiguous. The CDR3 has 11 amino acids. The germline CDR1 and CDR2 sequences are MGHDK and SYGVNS. Trimming pared 7 bases from V and 3 bases from J, leaving 6 bases between. The CDR3 loop is CASKMYTEAFF. The CDR3, as DNA: TGTGCCAGCAAAATGTACACTGAAGCTTTCTTT.

The rearrangement joins TRBV20-1 to TRBJ1-5; 7 bases agree with TRBD1. This CDR3 comprises 15 residues. Unmatched junction bases numbered 4, after V lost 0 bases and J lost 2 bases. Germline V CDR1 and CDR2: DFQATT, SNEGSKA (reference sequence). CDR3 residues: CSARDEGGGNQPQHF. In nucleotides, the CDR3 is TGCAGTGCTAGAGATGAAGGGGGCGGCAATCAGCCCCAGCATTTT.

Only a few counts were recorded for this clonotype. The chain employs TRBV2 and TRBJ1-1; D call uncertain. This CDR3 is 13 amino acids long. V was shortened by 5 bases and J by 2 bases, with 9 bases between the two germline ends. Germline assignment: CDR1 SNHLY and CDR2 FYNNEI. CDR3 protein: CASSRQANTEAFF. Here the CDR3 DNA reads TGTGCCAGCAGTCGGCAGGCAAACACTGAAGCTTTCTTT.

Sample share makes this clonotype medium-sized (0.01 to 0.1%). J is TRBJ2-7 and V is TRBV5-1, with TRBD2 identical over 12 bases. V was pared by 0 bases and J by 7 bases, with 5 bases of the junction left unmatched. CDR3 length: 15 amino acids. CDR1 and CDR2 from the germline V gene are SGHRS and YFSETQ. The CDR3 reads CASSLALAGGWEQYF. The DNA of the CDR3 is TGCGCCAGCAGCTTGGCACTAGCGGGAGGCTGGGAGCAGTACTTC. Full variable domain (outside the CDR3, taken from reference TRBV5-1 and TRBJ2-7): KAGVTQTPRYLIKTRGQQVTLSCSPISGHRSVSWYQQTPGQGLQFLFEYFSETQRNKGNFPGRFSGRQFSNSRSEMNVSTLELGDSALYLCASSLALAGGWEQYFGPGTRLTVT.

The V call is TRBV18, the J call TRBJ2-1; the D is unclear. Trimming removed 5 bases from V and 0 bases from J, with 11 bases in between. Germline V gives CDR1 KGHSH, CDR2 LQKENI. The CDR3 totals 15 residues. This CDR3 is CASSFAVNSYNEQFF. CDR3 bases: TGTGCCAGCTCATTTGCGGTAAACTCCTACAATGAGCAGTTCTTC.